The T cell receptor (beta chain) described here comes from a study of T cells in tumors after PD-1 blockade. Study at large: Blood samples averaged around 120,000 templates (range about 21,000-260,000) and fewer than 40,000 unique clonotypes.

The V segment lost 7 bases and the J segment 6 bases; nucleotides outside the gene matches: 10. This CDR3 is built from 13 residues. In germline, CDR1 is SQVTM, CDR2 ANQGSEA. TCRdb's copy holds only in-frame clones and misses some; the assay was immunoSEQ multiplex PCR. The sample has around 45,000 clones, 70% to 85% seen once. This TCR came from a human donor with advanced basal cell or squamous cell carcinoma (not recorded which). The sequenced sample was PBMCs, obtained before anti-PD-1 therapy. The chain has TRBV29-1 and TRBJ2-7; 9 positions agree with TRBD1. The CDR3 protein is CSARDRDIREQYF. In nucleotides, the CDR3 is TGCAGCGCGAGGGACAGGGACATTCGCGAGCAGTACTTC.